The following is a T cell receptor (beta chain) sequence with its context. Its antigen remains undetermined. No qualities accompany the bases; no much larger clone lies one base away. CDR1 and CDR2 were assigned from the germline V gene as MNHNS and SASEGT. From its cysteine to its phenylalanine, the CDR3 spans 12 amino acids. The only DNA kept is the CDR3, 36 bases in frame from the first base. The germline V and J ends show losses of 7 bases and 6 bases respectively, and no gene match explains 3 bases of the junction. The donors were healthy, HIV-negative adults with no recently reported acute infections or vaccinations. Only Caucasian adults living in Nashville, Tennessee, USA were represented among the donors. Magnetic negative selection was used to enrich CD4+ T cells, after which naive cells were positively selected on CD45RA and the negative fraction became the memory subset. Blood was collected by leukapheresis, and PBMCs were isolated by Ficoll-Histopaque density gradient centrifugation and then cryopreserved in liquid nitrogen vapor phase. Analytical flow cytometry was used to check the purity and quantity of each magnetically sorted T cell population. Each sorted fraction had its genomic DNA isolated and then quantified by UV absorbance on a Nanodrop 2000c.

TCR CDR3 regions were amplified from genomic DNA by multiplex PCR using the deep immunoSEQ assay. For each cell subset, the extracted genomic DNA was distributed evenly across all wells of several immunoSEQ 96-well plates, and each plate served as one replicate. Each replicate PCR for sorted subsets received about 200 ng genomic DNA, equal to tens of thousands of T cell genomes. Purified libraries were quantified with a Qubit 3.0 fluorometer, sized on a Bioanalyzer 2100, and re-quantified with the KAPA Library Quantification kit. Each immunoSEQ 96-well plate was sequenced on its own single-read 150-cycle Illumina NextSeq 550 flow cell. The original pipeline was this. The immunoSEQ output contained only junctional sequences without quality scores, so filtering could not match that applied to full-length reads. Sequences were annotated with PyIR, a Python wrapper for IgBLAST v1.9, using IMGT germline references to assign V/J genes and CDR3. Reads were filtered out if the reads had weak V/J assignments (E-value above 1e-6), no CDR3, stop codons, out-of-frame junctions, or ambiguous translated residues. A V3J clonotype was defined by an identical inferred V gene, J gene, and CDR3 amino acid sequence. Percentage overlap between repertoires was calculated by dividing the number of shared unique clonotypes by the size of the smaller repertoire. RTK rarefaction, the Chao1 estimator, and Recon v2.1 estimates of unobserved clonotypes were used to assess repertoire richness. Generation probabilities for all TCRbeta clonotypes obtained by the gDNA method from four donors were computed using OLGA. Sourced from immuneACCESS, this table was stored by TCRdb with only in-frame sequences that have V and J called. A share of the clones is absent; for the studies checked, an unresolved V gene accounts for under half, and the remainder has no known explanation. The DNA gave D and trimming, while V, J and clone size come from that table. A total of roughly 2.4 million clones appear in this sample, approximately 94% of them only once. Roughly 0.13% of the sample rests with the top ten.

This entry belongs to a study of shared clonotypes between healthy human individuals (dated by TCRdb to 2018 to 2021). With respect to the entire study: The cohort comprised a couple of women and a few men aged 18 to 49 years. Per donor, three plates each were used for CD4 naive and CD4 memory, two for CD8 naive, and one for CD8 memory. Blood TCR repertoires of about five healthy adults were deeply sequenced to estimate repertoire size and the extent of clonotype sharing between individuals. To increase sequencing depth and limit assay-specific biases, different laboratories used diverse techniques to prepare libraries and sequence TCR repertoires. Leukapheresis yielded between about 0.8 and 9.5 billion PBMCs per donor. The paper's findings and limits, for the study overall: Rarefaction of sorted-subset datasets indicated incomplete sequencing despite the large sequencing depth. Across a handful of donors, about 5% of naive CD4, around 3.3% of naive CD8, around 2.1% of memory CD4, and approximately 0.42% of memory CD8 clonotypes were shared. Sampling was restricted to blood, and TCR repertoires in tissue are likely to differ from TCR repertoires in blood. Estimated clonotype richness was generally larger for naive than for memory subsets. Because the study included a small number of donors, the genetic and exposure-history diversity represented was limited. Pairwise subsampling indicated that sequencing depth was expected to affect the degree of clonotype sharing among donors. Compared with non-shared clonotypes, the clonotypes found in all four sorted-subset donors had higher generation probabilities.

This sequence uses TRBV6-1 and TRBJ2-1, with TRBD1 identical over 7 junction bases. This sequence was found in a man between 18 and 29 years old in good health. Sequencing was carried out using naive CD4+ T cells sorted from blood. What this sample's cell subset or site label stands for: CD45RA+ positively selected. CDR3 reads: CASIRQGNEQFF. The nucleotide sequence is TGTGCCAGCATAAGACAGGGCAATGAGCAGTTCTTC.